This T cell receptor (beta chain) appears in the sequencing data of a study of blood T cell repertoires in COVID-19. TCRdb keeps only in-frame clones here, not all; method: immunoSEQ multiplex PCR. The sample records 200,000 to 300,000 clones, more than 65% being singletons. The receptor comes from a woman at least 80 years old with acute or convalescent COVID-19. The sample consisted of peripheral blood.

CDR3 protein: CASSKPGQGWEKLFF. CDR3 bases: TGTGCCAGTAGTAAACCGGGACAGGGGTGGGAAAAACTGTTTTTT. The chain has TRBV19 and TRBJ1-4; 10 bases agree with TRBD1. V shed 4 bases, J shed 8 bases, and the junction held 7 bases outside the gene matches. Germline CDR1 LNHDA, CDR2 SQIVND (reference sequence). The CDR3 covers 15 residues. Complete variable domain (other parts from reference TRBV19 and TRBJ1-4): DGGITQSPKYLFRKEGQNVTLSCEQNLNHDAMYWYRQDPGQGLRLIYYSQIVNDFQKGDIAEGYSVSREKKESFPLTVTSAQKNPTAFYLCASSKPGQGWEKLFFGSGTQLSVL.